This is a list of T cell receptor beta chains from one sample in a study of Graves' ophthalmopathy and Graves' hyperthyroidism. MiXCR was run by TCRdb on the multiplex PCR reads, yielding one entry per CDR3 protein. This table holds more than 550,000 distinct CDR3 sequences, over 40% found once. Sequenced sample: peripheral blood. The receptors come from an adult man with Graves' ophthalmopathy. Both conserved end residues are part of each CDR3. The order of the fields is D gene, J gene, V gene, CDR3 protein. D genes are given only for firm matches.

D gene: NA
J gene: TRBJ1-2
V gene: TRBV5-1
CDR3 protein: CASSLATEFAYGYTF

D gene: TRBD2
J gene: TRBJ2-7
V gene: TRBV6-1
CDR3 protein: CASTTGTIDYEQYF

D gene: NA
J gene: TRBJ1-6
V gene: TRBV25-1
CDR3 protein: CASSEWVSLHF

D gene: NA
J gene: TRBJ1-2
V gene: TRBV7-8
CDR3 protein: CASSSLQGLGGYTF

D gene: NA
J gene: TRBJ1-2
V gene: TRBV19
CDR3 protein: CAWSASGAGFYGYTF

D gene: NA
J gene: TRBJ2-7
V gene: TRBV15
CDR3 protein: CATSSQDSGGGSYEQYF

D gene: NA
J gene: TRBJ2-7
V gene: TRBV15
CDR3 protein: CATSRAVSIREQYF

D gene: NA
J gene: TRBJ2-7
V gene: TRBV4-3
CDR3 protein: CASSQDSSTGLEQYF

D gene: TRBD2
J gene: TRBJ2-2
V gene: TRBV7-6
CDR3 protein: CASSRTSATGELFF

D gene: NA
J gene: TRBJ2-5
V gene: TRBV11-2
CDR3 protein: CASSFSSGNHQETQYF

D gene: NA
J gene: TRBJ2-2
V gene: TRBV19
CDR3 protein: CVSSIAGYTGELFF

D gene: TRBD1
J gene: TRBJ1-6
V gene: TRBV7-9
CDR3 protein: CASSNRDRSNSPLHF

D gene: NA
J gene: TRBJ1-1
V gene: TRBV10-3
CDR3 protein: CAISPGPGGTEAFF

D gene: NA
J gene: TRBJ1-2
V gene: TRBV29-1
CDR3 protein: CSASSNRDGYTF

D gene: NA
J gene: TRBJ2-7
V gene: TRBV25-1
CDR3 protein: CASSASRSQGDEQYF

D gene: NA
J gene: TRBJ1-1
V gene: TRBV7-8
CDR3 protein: CASSLASFPGGRMNTEAFF

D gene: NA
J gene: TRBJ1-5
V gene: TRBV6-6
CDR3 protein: CASSDGHYSNQPQHF

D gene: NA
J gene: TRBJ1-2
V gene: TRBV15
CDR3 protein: CATSSLEGGTNYGYTF

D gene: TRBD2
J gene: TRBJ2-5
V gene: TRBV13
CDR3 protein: CASNLLLAGETQYF

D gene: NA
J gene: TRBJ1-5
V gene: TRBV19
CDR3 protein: CASSIVQGGNQPQHF

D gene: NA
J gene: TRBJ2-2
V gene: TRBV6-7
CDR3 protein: CASKASPRAGELFF

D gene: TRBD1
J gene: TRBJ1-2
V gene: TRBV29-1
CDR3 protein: CSVVIVDRAGGYTF

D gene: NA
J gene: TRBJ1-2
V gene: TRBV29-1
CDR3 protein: CSVGIGDRRNYGYTF

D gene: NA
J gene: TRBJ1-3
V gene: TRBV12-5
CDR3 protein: CASGFSVSGNTIYF

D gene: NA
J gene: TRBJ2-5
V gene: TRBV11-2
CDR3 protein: CASRKPGLLEETQYF

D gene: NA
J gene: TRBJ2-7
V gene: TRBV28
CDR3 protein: CASSFMMGQSGYEQYF

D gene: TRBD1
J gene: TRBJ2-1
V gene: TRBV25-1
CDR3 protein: CASMGQGYNEQFF